The entry below gives a single T cell receptor (beta chain) sequence along with its context. Its antigen is undetermined. This entry comes from a study of shared clonotypes between healthy human individuals. Sorted-subset replicate PCRs used 200 ng DNA, approximately 33,000 T cell genomes. Using immunoSEQ multiplex PCR, the repertoire was profiled, and TCRdb retains in-frame clones only, with some absent. The table records roughly 2 million clones, 85% to 95% of them present only once. Trimming removed 5 bases from V and 5 bases from J; junction bases left unmatched: 5. CDR3 length: 14 residues. Germline V gene lookup returns CDR1 MNHNS and CDR2 SASEGT. Study-wide findings and caveats: What limited the represented genetic and exposure-history diversity was the small number of donors. Naive subsets usually exceeded memory subsets in estimated richness.

Every donor, a Caucasian adult, lived in Nashville, Tennessee. This receptor was obtained from a man younger than 35 in good health. The rearrangement uses TRBV6-1 and TRBJ2-3, with TRBD1 identical over 9 bases. The specimen sequenced was naive CD4+ T cells sorted from blood. Subset given: CD45RA+ positively selected. Written as DNA, the CDR3 is TGTGCCAGCAGTTTACAGGGGGCAGGAGATACGCAGTATTTT. Protein sequence: CASSLQGAGDTQYF.